This entry describes one T cell receptor beta chain. The target antigen is unknown. The sample comes from a study of cytomegalovirus exposure and HLA in healthy donors. Study in general: The use of the same platform for the roughly 130 validation repertoires and the approximately 730 first-cohort repertoires was reported by a later analysis.

Measured with immunoSEQ multiplex PCR; TCRdb has only the in-frame clones, and not every one. The repertoire holds about 140,000 clones, 82% seen once, with just under 30% in the top ten. Overall study findings and caveats: In vitro work confirmed that a few CMV-associated chains recognize CMV antigens.

This CDR3 spans 15 amino acids. Trimming removed 0 bases at V and 1 base at J, with 10 bases between. Germline V gene sequence: CDR1 SGHNT, CDR2 YYREEE (reference sequence). The chain has TRBV5-4 and TRBJ1-1; D remains unclear. Sequencing was performed on PBMCs. The clonotype was recovered from a man aged 25-45 years in good health and CMV-seropositive. For the CDR3, the DNA is TGTGCCAGCAGCTTGGGGGCTTCCAAGAACACTGAAGCTTTCTTT. As protein: CASSLGASKNTEAFF.